These T cell receptor gamma chains were read from a single sample in a study of Vγ9Vδ2 T cells in congenital toxoplasmosis. TCRdb made new clone calls on the reads using CATT. This table holds 75 to 100 gamma-chain clones. Sequencing used gamma-delta T cells from blood. Source of these receptors: a child under 10 years old born to a mother with Toxoplasma gondii infection during pregnancy, either congenitally infected or uninfected (not recorded which). CDR3s include the opening cysteine and the closing phenylalanine or tryptophan. For some rows the clone size is stated as once, few or many, or as a class when expanded; others skip it.

V gene,clone size,J gene,CDR3 protein,CDR3 DNA
TRGV9,few,TRGJP,CAVCHSSGFHKVF,TGTGCAGTCTGCCATAGCTCGGGCTTTCACAAGGTATTT
TRGV3,large,TRGJ1/TRGJ2,CATWDRPLF,TGTGCCACCTGGGACAGGCCGCTCTTT
TRGV8,hyperexpanded,TRGJP1,CATWIGWFKIF,TGTGCCACCTGGATTGGTTGGTTCAAGATATTT
TRGV9,large,TRGJP,CALWEVGELGKKIKVF,TGTGCCTTGTGGGAGGTGGGGGAGTTGGGCAAAAAAATCAAGGTATTT
TRGV9,hyperexpanded,TRGJP,CALWEVQELGKKIKVF,TGTGCCTTGTGGGAGGTGCAAGAGTTGGGCAAAAAAATCAAGGTATTT
TRGV2,NA,TRGJP1,CATWTGMETGWFKIF,TGTGCCACCTGGACGGGCATGGAGACTGGTTGGTTCAAGATATTT
TRGV9,large,TRGJP1,CALWEVRDTGWFKIF,TGTGCCTTGTGGGAGGTCCGGGATACTGGTTGGTTCAAGATATTT
TRGV3,hyperexpanded,TRGJP2,CATWDRSDSSDWIKTF,TGTGCCACCTGGGACAGGTCTGATAGTAGTGATTGGATCAAGACGTTT
TRGV9,hyperexpanded,TRGJ1/TRGJ2,CALWEVHGKLF,TGTGCCTTGTGGGAGGTGCACGGGAAACTCTTT
TRGV8,NA,TRGJP,CACWDSSGFHKVF,TGTGCATGCTGGGATAGCTCAGGTTTTCACAAGGTATTT
TRGV9,hyperexpanded,TRGJP,CALWEVLELGKKIKVF,TGTGCCTTGTGGGAGGTGTTAGAGTTGGGCAAAAAAATCAAGGTATTT